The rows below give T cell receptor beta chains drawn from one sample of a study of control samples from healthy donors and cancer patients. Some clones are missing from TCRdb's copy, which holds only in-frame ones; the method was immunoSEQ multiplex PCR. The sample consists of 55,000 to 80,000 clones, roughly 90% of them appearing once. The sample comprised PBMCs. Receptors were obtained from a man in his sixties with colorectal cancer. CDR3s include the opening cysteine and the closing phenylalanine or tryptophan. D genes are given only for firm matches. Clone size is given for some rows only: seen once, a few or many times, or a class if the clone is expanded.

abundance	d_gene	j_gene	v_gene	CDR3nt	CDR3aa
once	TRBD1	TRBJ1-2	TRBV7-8	TGTGCCAGCAGCCTTGGGACAGGGAGGACCTATGGCTACACCTTC	CASSLGTGRTYGYTF
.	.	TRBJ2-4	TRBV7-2	TGTGCCAGCAGCTTTGAGCTTTTCCAGGCCAAAAACATTCAGTACTTC	CASSFELFQAKNIQYF
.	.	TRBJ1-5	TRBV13	TGTGCCAGCAGCTTGGGGGGGTCCCAGCCCCAGCATTTT	CASSLGGSQPQHF
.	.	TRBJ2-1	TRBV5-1	TGCGCCAGCACCTTAAGACAAGCCTCCTACAATGAGCAGTTCTTC	CASTLRQASYNEQFF
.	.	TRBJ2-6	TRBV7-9	TGTGCCAGCACTCGGGCTGGGGCCAACGTCCTGACTTTC	CASTRAGANVLTF
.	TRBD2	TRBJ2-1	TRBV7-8	TGTGCCAGCAGCCGAGGACTAGAGTTAAGGGCCAATGAGCAGTTCTTC	CASSRGLELRANEQFF
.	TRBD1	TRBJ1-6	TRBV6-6	TGTGCCAGCAAGGCAGGACAGGGAAATTCACCCCTCCACTTT	CASKAGQGNSPLHF
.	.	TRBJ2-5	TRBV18	TGTGCCAGCTCACCAGGCGGGAAAGAGACCCAGTACTTC	CASSPGGKETQYF
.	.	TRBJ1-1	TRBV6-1	TGTGCCAGCAGTGAAATCTCAGGTCCTATTACTGAAGCTTTCTTT	CASSEISGPITEAFF
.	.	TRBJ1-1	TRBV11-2	TGTGCCAGCAGCCTTTTTGCAGGCACTGAAGCTTTCTTT	CASSLFAGTEAFF
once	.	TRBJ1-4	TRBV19	TGTGCCAGTAGTATAGGTGGGGCCGGAGAAAAACTGTTTTTT	CASSIGGAGEKLFF
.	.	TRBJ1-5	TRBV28	TGTGCCAGCAGGCAAGGGACACACCAGCCCCAGCATTTT	CASRQGTHQPQHF
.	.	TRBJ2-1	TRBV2	TGTGCCAGCAACTCCGGGGGGCGGGGTGGGGGGGGTGAGCAGTTCTTC	CASNSGGRGGGGEQFF
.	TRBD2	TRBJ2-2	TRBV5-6	TGTGCCAGCAGCTTCTGGCTAGCGGGGTCTGGGGAGCTGTTTTTT	CASSFWLAGSGELFF
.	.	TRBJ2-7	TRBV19	TGTGCCAGTAGTATCTCATCGCGAAGGTACGAGCAGTACTTC	CASSISSRRYEQYF
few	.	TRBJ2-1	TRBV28	TGTGCCAGCAAGTACAATGAGCAGTTCTTC	CASKYNEQFF
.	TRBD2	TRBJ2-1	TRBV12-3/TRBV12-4	TGTGCCAGCACGAATAGGGCGGGGGGAGAGCAGTTCTTC	CASTNRAGGEQFF
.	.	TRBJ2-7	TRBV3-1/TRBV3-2	TGTGCCTGCCGGGACGCCTACGAGCAGTACTTC	CACRDAYEQYF
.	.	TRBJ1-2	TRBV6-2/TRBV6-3	TGTGCCAGCAGCACCGGGACGAACGGCTATGGCTACACCTTC	CASSTGTNGYGYTF
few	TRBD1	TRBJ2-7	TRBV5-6	TGTGCCAGCAGAACACGGGACAGGGGCTTCGAGCAGTACTTC	CASRTRDRGFEQYF
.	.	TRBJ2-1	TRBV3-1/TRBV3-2	TGTGCCAGCAGCCAAGTCATACTAGGCTCTGACTACAATGAGCAGTTCTTC	CASSQVILGSDYNEQFF
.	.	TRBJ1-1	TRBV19	TGTGCCAGTAGTAAGTCCGCAGGGATCATGAACACTGAAGCTTTCTTT	CASSKSAGIMNTEAFF
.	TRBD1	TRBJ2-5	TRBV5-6	TGTGCCAGCAGACCTAGGACAGGGGGACGGGAGACCCAGTACTTC	CASRPRTGGRETQYF
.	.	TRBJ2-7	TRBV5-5	TGTGCCAGCAGCATGTCCGGGGCCTACGAGCAGTACTTC	CASSMSGAYEQYF
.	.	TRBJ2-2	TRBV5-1	TGCGCCAGCAGCTTGCCCCTTCCTACCGGGGAGCTGTTTTTT	CASSLPLPTGELFF
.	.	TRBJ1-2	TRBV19	TGTGCCAGTAGTATAACCGAAGACCATAACTATGGCTACACCTTC	CASSITEDHNYGYTF
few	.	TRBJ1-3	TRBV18	TGTGCCAGCTCACCACAGGGGAGCGGAAACACCATATATTTT	CASSPQGSGNTIYF
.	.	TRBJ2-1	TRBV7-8	TGTGCCAGCACTAAAGATAGGGGTAGGTCCTACAATGAGCAGTTCTTC	CASTKDRGRSYNEQFF
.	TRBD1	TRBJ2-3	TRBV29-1	TGCAGCGTTGCCTGGGGGGACAGGGAGCCAAATACGCAGTATTTT	CSVAWGDREPNTQYF
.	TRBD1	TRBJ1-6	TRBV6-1	TGTGCCAGCAGTGATCAGGGGACAGGGGGTAATTCACCCCTCCACTTT	CASSDQGTGGNSPLHF
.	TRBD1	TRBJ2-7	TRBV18	TGTGCCAGCTCAAGTGGGACAGGGAGGCACGAGCAGTACTTC	CASSSGTGRHEQYF
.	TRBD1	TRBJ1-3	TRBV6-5	TGTGCCACATGCAGGGGGTCTGGAAACACCATATATTTT	CATCRGSGNTIYF
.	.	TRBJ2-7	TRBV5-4	TGTGCCAGCAGCTCAGAATTATACGAGTCGGGGATCGGGCAGTACTTC	CASSSELYESGIGQYF
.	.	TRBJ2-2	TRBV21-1	TGTGCCAGCAGCAAAGGGAGGACCCAGAACACCGGGGAGCTGTTTTTT	CASSKGRTQNTGELFF
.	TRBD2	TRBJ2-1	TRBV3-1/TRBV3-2	TGTGCCAGCAGCCGAGAACTCAGGAGGGCTAGCGGGGGATACAATGAGCAGTTCTTC	CASSRELRRASGGYNEQFF
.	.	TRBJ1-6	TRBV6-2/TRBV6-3	TGTGCCAGCAGTGACGAACTCGGGGTCTATAATTCACCCCTCCACTTT	CASSDELGVYNSPLHF
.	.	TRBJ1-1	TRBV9	TGTGCCAGCAGCGTCAGGTCGGTCAACACTGAAGCTTTCTTT	CASSVRSVNTEAFF
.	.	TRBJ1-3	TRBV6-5	TGTGCCAGCAGCGACGGATACTCTGGAAACACCATATATTTT	CASSDGYSGNTIYF
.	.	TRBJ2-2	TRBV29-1	TGCAGCGTTGAATTGAGTAGTTCGGGGGAGCTGTTTTTT	CSVELSSSGELFF
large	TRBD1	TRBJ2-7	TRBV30	TGTGCCTGGAGTGTGGAGACAGGGGGCCCCTACGAGCAGTACTTC	CAWSVETGGPYEQYF
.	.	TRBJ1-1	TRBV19	TGTGCCAGTAGTATAGTCGGGGTAATTGGGAACACTGAAGCTTTCTTT	CASSIVGVIGNTEAFF
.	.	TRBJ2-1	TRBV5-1	TGCGCCAGCAGCTTTACAGGGTGGATTGATGAGCAGTTCTTC	CASSFTGWIDEQFF
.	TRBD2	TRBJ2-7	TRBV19	TGTGCCAGTAGTATAAACCCCGGCCGGGGGGCCTACGAGCAGTACTTC	CASSINPGRGAYEQYF
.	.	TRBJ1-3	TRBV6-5	TGTGCCAGCAGAATGGGGGTTAACTCTGGAAACACCATATATTTT	CASRMGVNSGNTIYF
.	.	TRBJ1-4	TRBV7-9	TGTGCCAGCAGCTCAGGGAATGAAAAACTGTTTTTT	CASSSGNEKLFF
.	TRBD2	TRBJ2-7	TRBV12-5	TGTGCTAGTGGTCGCGGGGGATCAAGCTCCTACGAGCAGTACTTC	CASGRGGSSSYEQYF
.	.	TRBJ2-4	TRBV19	TGTGCCAGTAGTATCCAAGGGCGTCAAAACATTCAGTACTTC	CASSIQGRQNIQYF
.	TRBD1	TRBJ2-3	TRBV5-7	TGTGCCAGCAGCTCCCGGTCGACAGGGGACGTCGAAGATACGCAGTATTTT	CASSSRSTGDVEDTQYF
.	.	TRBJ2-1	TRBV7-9	TGTGCCAGCAGCCGGGTGACGCAGTTCTTC	CASSRVTQFF